In its sample, the clone carrying this T cell receptor beta chain was seen a few times. Its antigen is not identified. The germline gives CDR1 MDHEN, CDR2 SYDVKM. V lost 3 bases to trimming and J lost 6 bases, with 15 bases between them. The CDR3 has 14 amino acids. This sample is part of a study of T cell repertoires in cytomegalovirus infection. Study at large: Use of recently identified HLA-C-restricted and well-studied HLA-B-restricted CMV epitopes was part of the study. From public TCR beta signatures came an indication of both CMV infection and matching HLA type.

TCRdb reanalysed the reads using MiXCR and keeps one entry per CDR3 protein. The table has roughly 100,000 distinct CDR3 sequences, under 50% seen once. General observations from the study: Summed public TCR beta family frequency identified CMV carriers bearing the relevant HLA.

The V gene is TRBV28, the J gene TRBJ2-7; a possible D gene is TRBD2 (6 bases). The source of this sequence is a human donor in good health (CMV status not recorded). Some clones in this sample may be carry-over from other donors' samples. The sample was CD8+ T cells from cultured PBMCs, taken from culture after CMV antigen stimulation. The CDR3: CASSLRLELGEQYF. The DNA for the CDR3 is TGTGCCAGCAGTTTGCGACTAGAACTAGGCGAGCAGTACTTC.